Listed here are 26 T cell receptor beta chains from one sample, sequenced in a study of CD8+ T cells in alopecia areata. cDNA reverse transcribed from extracted RNA served as the sequencing template. Clones were read by immunoSEQ multiplex PCR, and TCRdb kept only the in-frame ones, dropping some. This sample yields fewer than 250,000 clones, of which approximately 38% are seen a single time; around 0.48% belongs to the top ten. Documented treatment: oral pan-JAK inhibitor, 5-10 mg twice daily. Sample: CD4+ T cells sorted from blood, taken between weeks 30 and 35, from a patient treated with tofacitinib. These receptors originate from a human donor with alopecia areata.

J is TRBJ1-1 and V is TRBV30, with TRBD1 matching 9 bases. The germline V gene encodes CDR1 GTSNPN and CDR2 SVGIG (reference sequence). V was clipped by 5 bases and J by 4 bases; unmatched bases: 8. The CDR3 runs to 14 residues. The CDR3 DNA reads as TGTGCCTGGTGTAAACAGGGGGCTATCACTGAAGCTTTCTTT. The encoded protein is CAWCKQGAITEAFF.

This clone has only a few counts. This chain uses TRBV19 with TRBJ1-1; 7 bases line up with TRBD1. The CDR3 runs to 13 residues. J was trimmed by 4 bases and V by 6 bases; bases with no gene match: 5. Germline-derived CDR1 and CDR2 are LNHDA and SQIVND (reference sequence). This CDR3 reads CASSQQGRTEAFF. The DNA for the CDR3 is TGTGCCAGTAGCCAACAGGGGCGCACTGAAGCTTTCTTT.

The chain carries TRBV29-1 and TRBJ1-2, with 7 bases identical to TRBD1. The CDR3 length is 12 residues. J gave up 4 bases and V 5 bases, and 4 bases lay outside the gene matches. Germline lookup yields CDR1 SQVTM and CDR2 ANQGSEA. In DNA, the CDR3 is TGCAGCGTTATGACAGGGACCTATGGCTACACCTTC. Its protein product is CSVMTGTYGYTF.

V gene TRBV15 combines with J gene TRBJ1-5; D ambiguous. This CDR3 is 14 amino acids long. From germline, CDR1 is LNHNV and CDR2 YYDKDF (reference sequence). V lost 9 bases and J 6 bases, leaving 18 bases between the germline ends. CDR3 DNA: TGTGCCACAAGCGGGCCCGGCCACGGTCAGCCCCAGCATTTT. Its translation: CATSGPGHGQPQHF.

The chain employs TRBV5-1 and TRBJ2-5; the D gene could be TRBD1 or TRBD2 (5 bases each). Matching the DNA end better, TRBJ2-7 makes the J call doubtful. There are 15 residues in the CDR3. Germline CDR1 and CDR2: SGHRS and YFSETQ. The CDR3 spells CASSPIGDGSYEQYF. As DNA, the CDR3 is TGCGCCAGCAGCCCGATAGGGGACGGCTCCTACGAGCAGTACTTC.

This clone appeared a few times. The V and J genes are TRBV30 and TRBJ2-1; 11 bases map to TRBD2. This CDR3 comprises 16 residues. The germline CDR1 and CDR2 sequences are GTSNPN and SVGIG (reference sequence). The junction had 10 bases not matched to a gene; V was cut back by 2 bases and J by 7 bases. CDR3 DNA sequence: TGTGCCTGGAGTCCTAGGGGGCTAGCGGGAGGAAATGAGCAGTTCTTC. It is translated as CAWSPRGLAGGNEQFF.

The rearrangement joins TRBV5-1 to TRBJ2-5; 14 nucleotides align to TRBD2. Matching the DNA end better, TRBJ2-7 makes the J call doubtful. This CDR3 has 18 amino acids. Germline CDR1 reads SGHRS; CDR2 reads YFSETQ. In DNA, the CDR3 is TGCGCCAGCAGTCCGGGACTAGCGGGGGCCCGTGGTAGGAACGAGCAGTACTTC. Translation gives CASSPGLAGARGRNEQYF.

The chain recombines TRBV15 with TRBJ2-1, with 10 bases lining up with TRBD2. In germline, CDR1 is LNHNV, CDR2 YYDKDF (reference sequence). V lost 1 base and J lost 7; bases outside the gene matches: 13. This CDR3 is 18 amino acids long. CDR3 loop: CATSRASSGGHVANEQFF. The CDR3 DNA is TGTGCCACCAGCAGAGCCTCTAGCGGGGGCCACGTGGCAAATGAGCAGTTCTTC.

This clone came up many times. Other nucleotide sequences from this sample produce the same CDR3. J is TRBJ1-1 and V is TRBV18; weak D call: TRBD1 (6 bases). The germline gives CDR1 KGHSH, CDR2 LQKENI. The ends were cut back, 6 bases at V and 5 bases at J, with 13 bases in the middle. This CDR3 comprises 13 residues. The CDR3, as DNA: TGTGCCAGCTCGCCTTCGAGGGGGACTGAAGCTTTCTTT. Protein product: CASSPSRGTEAFF. Variable domain in full (rest from reference TRBV18 and TRBJ1-1): NAGVMQNPRHLVRRRGQEARLRCSPMKGHSHVYWYRQLPEEGLKFMVYLQKENIIDESGMPKERFSAEFPKEGPSILRIQQVVRGDSAAYFCASSPSRGTEAFFGQGTRLTVV.

V and J are TRBV9 and TRBJ2-7; tentatively, D is TRBD2 (5 bases). V lost 4 bases to trimming and J lost 1 base, with 12 bases between them. The CDR3 length is 14 residues. Germline V gene data show CDR1 as SGDLS and CDR2 as YYNGEE. The CDR3, as DNA: TGTGCCAGCAGCCCGACGACGGGATCCTACGAGCAGTACTTC. Translating gives CASSPTTGSYEQYF.

This chain joins TRBV4-2 and TRBJ2-2, with D perhaps TRBD2 (7 bases). Per the germline V gene, CDR1 is LGHNA and CDR2 is YNFKEQ. V lost 0 bases and J 5 bases, leaving 10 bases between the germline ends. This CDR3 has 15 amino acids. The CDR3 bases are TGTGCCAGCAGCCAAGATCGGGGGGCGACCGGGGAGCTGTTTTTT. This translates into CASSQDRGATGELFF.

Of note for this clone: Other nucleotide sequences from this sample produce the same CDR3. V usage is TRBV7-3 and J usage is TRBJ2-7, with D uncertain. The V end was cut by 5 bases, the J end by 3 bases, with 8 bases between. This CDR3 comprises 12 residues. CDR1 is SGHTA and CDR2 is FQGTGA in the germline V gene. The CDR3 DNA reads TGTGCCAGCAGCCTCACGGGCTACGAGCAGTACTTC. This gives the protein CASSLTGYEQYF.

This clone was counted at least ten times. The chain is built from TRBV5-1 and TRBJ2-3; D gene uncertain. CDR1 is SGHRS and CDR2 is YFSETQ in the germline V gene. V was cut by 1 base and J by 2 bases, with 11 bases left in between. This CDR3 spans 15 amino acids. CDR3 DNA: TGCGCCAGCAGCTTGAGGCCGGAAGACACAGATACGCAGTATTTT. It encodes CASSLRPEDTDTQYF.

This sequence joins TRBV5-1 and TRBJ2-1; 9 bases fit TRBD1. V trimming: 4 bases; J trimming: 2 bases; junction bases outside the gene matches: 13. The CDR3 is made up of 18 amino acids. Germline V gene lookup returns CDR1 SGHRS and CDR2 YFSETQ. The DNA of the CDR3 is TGCGCCAGCAGCCTGGACAGGGGCCCCCTTCGGACCTACAATGAGCAGTTCTTC. Its protein is CASSLDRGPLRTYNEQFF.

The J gene is TRBJ2-3, the V gene TRBV6-1; D not certain. Deletions cut 3 bases from V and 0 bases from J, with 13 bases between. The CDR3 contains 16 residues. Looked up from germline, CDR1 is MNHNS and CDR2 is SASEGT. CDR3 loop: CASSDVQGSSTDTQYF. In DNA form, the CDR3 reads TGTGCCAGCAGTGACGTCCAAGGTTCTAGCACAGATACGCAGTATTTT.

The V gene is TRBV7-2, the J gene TRBJ1-1, with a weak D call TRBD1 (6 bases). Between the trimmed V and J ends, which lost 6 bases and 4 bases, there was a span of 18 bases. There are 15 residues in the CDR3. From germline, CDR1 is SGHTA and CDR2 FQGNSA. The CDR3, as DNA: TGTGCCAGCAGACAACGGCCGGGGGCGCGCACTGAAGCTTTCTTT. Translated: CASRQRPGARTEAFF.

DNA for the CDR3: TGTGCCAGCAGGCAACTGGGACGGAACAATGAGCAGTTCTTC. This translates into CASRQLGRNNEQFF. The genes are TRBV6-5 and TRBJ2-1; either TRBD1 or TRBD2 may supply D (5 bases each). Germline V lookup: CDR1 MNHEY, CDR2 SVGAGI. With 6 bases removed from V and 5 bases from J, the gap between germline ends came to 14 bases. The CDR3 contains 14 residues.

This rearrangement joins TRBV2 to TRBJ2-7; TRBD1 agrees at 8 bases. This CDR3 has 16 amino acids. J lost 4 bases, V lost 7 bases, and 15 bases had no gene match. Germline V CDR1 and CDR2: SNHLY, FYNNEI. CDR3 in DNA: TGTGCCAGCATTTCAAGCTTTGCAGGGGGCCTATACGAGCAGTACTTC. Protein product: CASISSFAGGLYEQYF. Supplemented by reference TRBV2 and TRBJ2-7, the full variable domain reads EPEVTQTPSHQVTQMGQEVILRCVPISNHLYFYWYRQILGQKVEFLVSFYNNEISEKSEIFDDQFSVERPDGSNFTLKIRSTKLEDSAMYFCASISSFAGGLYEQYFGPGTRLTVT.

This rearrangement joins TRBV6-5 to TRBJ2-5; 8 bases line up with TRBD2. In germline, CDR1 is MNHEY, CDR2 SVGAGI. V trimming: 6 bases; J trimming: 3 bases; junction bases outside the gene matches: 6. This CDR3 has 14 residues. The CDR3 loop is CASSRTGGEETQYF. In nucleotides, the CDR3 is TGTGCCAGCAGCCGGACCGGGGGGGAAGAGACCCAGTACTTC.

This chain connects TRBV6-5 to TRBJ2-1; D may be TRBD2 (6 bases). Germline V lookup: CDR1 MNHEY, CDR2 SVGAGI. CDR3 length: 13 amino acids. Trimming cost V 8 bases and J 3 bases, with 11 bases left between them. The CDR3 reads CASHPGVYNEQFF. The CDR3 coding sequence is TGTGCCAGCCATCCGGGGGTCTACAATGAGCAGTTCTTC.

The chain recombines TRBV14 with TRBJ1-2; D is possibly TRBD1 (5 bases). The CDR3 loop spans 12 amino acids. Trimming took 5 bases from V and 2 from J, leaving 6 bases between them. Germline V gene lookup returns CDR1 SGHDN and CDR2 FVKESK. CDR3 sequence reads: CASSRQNYGYTF. Here the CDR3 DNA reads TGTGCCAGCAGCAGACAGAACTATGGCTACACCTTC.

This clone was recorded once. This chain joins TRBV2 and TRBJ2-5; the match to TRBD2 covers 7 bases. This CDR3 is built from 15 residues. Germline V lookup: CDR1 SNHLY, CDR2 FYNNEI. V lost 7 bases, J lost 4 bases, and 12 bases stayed unmatched. The CDR3 loop reads CASTNEAGARETQYF. The DNA for the CDR3 is TGTGCCAGCACAAACGAGGCGGGAGCGAGAGAGACCCAGTACTTC.

This clone was seen more than once but under ten times. The chain couples TRBV5-4 to TRBJ2-7; D possibly matches TRBD1 or TRBD2 (5 bases each). V was shortened by 4 bases and J by 0 bases, with 11 bases between the two germline ends. Germline CDR1 SGHNT, CDR2 YYREEE (reference sequence). This CDR3 comprises 14 residues. The CDR3 DNA is TGTGCCAGCAGCGAGGGACCGACCTCCTACGAGCAGTACTTC. Its translation is CASSEGPTSYEQYF.

This clone has a handful of counts. CDR3 residues: CASSTLQGKGNTIYF. Here the CDR3 DNA reads TGTGCCAGCAGCACCTTACAGGGGAAGGGAAACACCATATATTTT. The chain recombines TRBV7-9 with TRBJ1-3; 7 bases match TRBD1. The CDR3 is 15 residues long. V shed 5 bases and J 4 bases; nucleotides not matched to a gene: 8. Germline loops: CDR1 SEHNR, CDR2 FQNEAQ (reference sequence). Using reference TRBV7-9 and TRBJ1-3 for the parts outside the CDR3, the full variable domain is DTGVSQNPRHKITKRGQNVTFRCDPISEHNRLYWYRQTLGQGPEFLTYFQNEAQLEKSRLLSDRFSAERPKGSFSTLEIQRTEQGDSAMYLCASSTLQGKGNTIYFGEGSWLTVV.

The chain couples TRBV19 to TRBJ1-2, with unresolved D. The CDR3 has 10 amino acids. Trimming stripped 5 bases from V and 6 bases from J, with 4 bases between. Germline V gene sequence: CDR1 LNHDA, CDR2 SQIVND (reference sequence). Here the CDR3 DNA reads TGTGCCAGTAGTGCCCATGGCTACACCTTC. Its protein is CASSAHGYTF.

This chain connects TRBV5-6 to TRBJ1-5, with TRBD1 matching over 9 bases. V was clipped by 6 bases and J by 0 bases; unmatched bases: 7. CDR1 is SGHDT and CDR2 is YYEEEE in the germline V gene. This CDR3 contains 16 residues. CDR3 sequence (DNA): TGTGCCAGCACCTTACAGGGGGCAACTAGCAATCAGCCCCAGCATTTT. Its protein product is CASTLQGATSNQPQHF.